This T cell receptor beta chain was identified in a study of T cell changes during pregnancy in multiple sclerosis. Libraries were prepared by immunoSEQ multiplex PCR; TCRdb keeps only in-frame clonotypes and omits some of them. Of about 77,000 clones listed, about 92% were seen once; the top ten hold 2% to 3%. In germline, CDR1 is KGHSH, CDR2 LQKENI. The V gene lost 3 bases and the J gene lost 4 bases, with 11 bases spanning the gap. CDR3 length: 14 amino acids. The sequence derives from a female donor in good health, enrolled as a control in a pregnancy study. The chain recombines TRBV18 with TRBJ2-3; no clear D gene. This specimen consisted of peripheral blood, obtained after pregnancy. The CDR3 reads CASSPTGYADTQYF. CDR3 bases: TGTGCCAGCTCACCGACCGGGTACGCAGATACGCAGTATTTT.